Each of the 16 T cell receptor beta chains below was sequenced from the same sample in a study of T-cell reconstitution after alpha-beta-depleted transplantation in children. Preparation of the TCRbeta library was carried out with unique molecular identifiers. Using its own MiXCR run on the PCR reads, TCRdb lists one record per CDR3 protein. The sample shows 380,000 or so distinct CDR3 sequences, 13% of them seen only once. The sequences come from PBMCs, collected from the stem cell graft. These receptor sequences come from a human donor who donated a stem cell graft to a child with Fanconi anemia.

In its sample, this clonotype was seen a few times. The CDR3 loop reads CASSGFEESGWAEAFF. CDR3 coding DNA: TGTGCCAGCAGTGGATTTGAGGAATCAGGATGGGCAGAAGCTTTCTTT. The chain links TRBV25-1 to TRBJ1-1, with D hard to call. The V end was cut by 4 bases, the J end by 8 bases, with 23 bases between. This CDR3 has 16 amino acids. Germline assignment: CDR1 MGHDK and CDR2 SYGVNS.

In its sample, this clonotype was seen many times. J is TRBJ2-1 and V is TRBV7-9; TRBD1 is a possible D gene (6 bases). Trimming left V 0 bases short and J 8 bases short, with 14 bases between. The CDR3 is 15 amino acids. CDR1 and CDR2 from the germline V gene are SEHNR and FQNEAQ (reference sequence). CDR3 region: CASSLAGAAGDEQFF. CDR3 in DNA: TGTGCCAGCAGCTTAGCGGGGGCCGCCGGGGATGAGCAGTTCTTC.

This clonotype was detected once. A much larger clone lies a single base off, so this may be a read error. The V call is TRBV6-6, the J call TRBJ2-7, with D tentatively TRBD2 (5 bases). In germline, CDR1 is MNHNY, CDR2 SVGAGI (reference sequence). CDR3 length: 12 residues. For the CDR3, the DNA is TGTGCCAGTGGCTATACAGACTACGAGCGGTACTTC. Translation: CASGYTDYERYF.

The V call is TRBV29-1, the J call TRBJ2-5; TRBD1 agrees at 10 bases. Germline-derived CDR1 and CDR2 are SQVTM and ANQGSEA. This CDR3 spans 12 amino acids. Unmatched junction bases numbered 3, after V lost 6 bases and J lost 5 bases. In DNA, the CDR3 is TGCAGCGTCCTGGACAGGGGGGAGACCCAGTACTTC. It codes for CSVLDRGETQYF. Complete variable domain (other parts from reference TRBV29-1 and TRBJ2-5): SAVISQKPSRDICQRGTSLTIQCQVDSQVTMMFWYRQQPGQSLTLIATANQGSEATYESGFVIDKFPISRPNLTFSTLTVSNMSPEDSSIYLCSVLDRGETQYFGPGTRLLVL.

This rearrangement joins TRBV11-2 to TRBJ2-7, with D hard to call. V was pared by 10 bases and J by 0 bases, with 16 bases between. Germline-derived CDR1 and CDR2 are SGHAT and FQNNGV. This CDR3 is 14 amino acids long. The CDR3 loop is CATSYSTNSYEQYF. CDR3 nucleotides: TGTGCCACCTCTTACTCGACAAACTCCTACGAGCAGTACTTC. The full variable domain, rest sourced from reference TRBV11-2 and TRBJ2-7, is EAGVAQSPRYKIIEKRQSVAFWCNPISGHATLYWYQQILGQGPKLLIQFQNNGVVDDSQLPKDRFSAERLKGVDSTLKIQPAKLEDSAVYLCATSYSTNSYEQYFGPGTRLTVT.

This clonotype showed up just a few times. The chain combines TRBV18 with TRBJ1-1; D uncertain. The CDR3 sequence is 14 residues long. CDR1 and CDR2 from the germline V gene are KGHSH and LQKENI. The ends were cut back, 6 bases at V and 1 base at J, with 12 bases in the middle. Written as DNA, the CDR3 is TGTGCCAGCTCCGTGACCGGAGAGAACACTGAAGCTTTCTTT. Protein: CASSVTGENTEAFF.

V usage is TRBV7-9 and J usage is TRBJ2-3; 10 positions match TRBD1. V shed 7 bases, J shed 3 bases, and the junction held 10 bases outside the gene matches. CDR3 size: 16 residues. The V gene's germline CDR1 is SEHNR and CDR2 FQNEAQ (reference sequence). The chain's CDR3 is CASTLPGQGSTDTQYF. The DNA of the CDR3 is TGTGCCAGCACTCTTCCGGGACAGGGGTCGACAGATACGCAGTATTTT.

This clonotype was recorded many times. This chain joins TRBV7-9 and TRBJ1-4, with a possible D match to TRBD1 (5 bases). Germline CDR1 and CDR2: SEHNR and FQNEAQ (reference sequence). The V and J ends lost 4 bases and 5 bases respectively, with 11 bases between them. The CDR3 covers 14 residues. CDR3 in amino acids: CASSSGLGNEKLFF. Written as DNA, the CDR3 is TGTGCCAGCAGCTCGGGACTGGGAAATGAAAAACTGTTTTTT.

Concerning this clonotype itself: This may be a read error: a much more frequent sequence differs by one nucleotide. This chain uses TRBV29-1 with TRBJ2-1; 11 bases line up with TRBD2. The CDR3 covers 19 residues. Germline V CDR1 and CDR2: SQVTM, ANQGSEA. The CDR3 is CSVERSSGGPFSSYNKQFF. For the CDR3, the DNA is TGCAGCGTTGAGAGGTCTAGCGGGGGGCCCTTTAGCTCCTACAATAAGCAGTTCTTC.

This sequence joins TRBV5-1 and TRBJ2-2; TRBD2 might be the D (7 bases). Germline values: CDR1 SGHRS, CDR2 YFSETQ. This CDR3 contains 16 residues. Trimming left V 4 bases short and J 3 bases short, with 16 bases between. In DNA form, the CDR3 reads TGCGCCAGCAGCCTTGGGGGGGCAGCGTACACCGGGGAGCTGTTTTTT. Protein sequence: CASSLGGAAYTGELFF.

Many counts were recorded for this clonotype. The chain has TRBV7-2 and TRBJ2-3; D unclear. CDR3 length: 16 amino acids. V was shortened by 4 bases and J by 2 bases, with 16 bases between the two germline ends. Germline V gene lookup returns CDR1 SGHTA and CDR2 FQGNSA. CDR3 protein: CASSSTLPTHTDTQYF. In DNA form, the CDR3 reads TGTGCCAGCAGCTCAACCTTGCCGACCCACACAGATACGCAGTATTTT.

The rearrangement links TRBV7-9 to TRBJ2-6; no reliable D call. V was trimmed by 5 bases and J by 6 bases, leaving 8 bases between them. In germline, CDR1 is SEHNR, CDR2 FQNEAQ (reference sequence). The CDR3 length is 13 residues. The CDR3 loop is CASSPPTANVLTF. CDR3 nucleotide sequence: TGTGCCAGCAGCCCCCCGACGGCCAACGTCCTGACTTTC.

This clonotype was seen a handful of times. This chain links TRBV12-3 or TRBV12-4 with TRBJ1-1, with TRBD1 as a possible D gene (6 bases). V lost 4 bases to trimming and J lost 0 bases, with 12 bases between them. The CDR3 covers 15 residues. The CDR3 sequence: CASSSWTAMNTEAFF. The CDR3 DNA sequence: TGTGCCAGCAGTTCGTGGACAGCAATGAACACTGAAGCTTTCTTT.

This clonotype appeared a few times. This sequence joins TRBV10-3 and TRBJ2-1; 8 bases align to TRBD1. V shed 2 bases and J 6 bases; nucleotides not matched to a gene: 6. Per the germline V gene, CDR1 is ENHRY and CDR2 is SYGVKD. This CDR3 is 15 amino acids long. In DNA, the CDR3 is TGTGCCATCAGTGAGGCAGGACAGGGCATCAATGAGCAGTTCTTC. The encoded protein is CAISEAGQGINEQFF.

This clonotype was picked up a small number of times. The chain has TRBV29-1 and TRBJ2-7, with TRBD1 matching 9 bases. The V gene end was trimmed by 5 bases and the J gene end by 0 bases; junction bases not matched to a gene: 8. The germline V gene has CDR1 SQVTM and CDR2 ANQGSEA. The CDR3 is made up of 15 amino acids. The CDR3 region has the DNA TGCAGCGTTCGCGGCTCGACAGGGGGCTCCTACGAGCAGTACTTC. Amino acids: CSVRGSTGGSYEQYF.

The chain couples TRBV11-2 to TRBJ2-7; D tentatively reads TRBD1 or TRBD2 (5 bases each). The germline V and J ends were trimmed by 6 bases and 0 bases, with 18 bases remaining between them. The length of the CDR3 is 16 residues. Germline V lookup: CDR1 SGHAT, CDR2 FQNNGV. The CDR3 nucleotides read TGTGCCAGCAGTACCGGTGGACGGGGCAGCTCCTACGAGCAGTACTTC. This codes for CASSTGGRGSSYEQYF. The whole variable domain, remainder taken from reference TRBV11-2 and TRBJ2-7, is EAGVAQSPRYKIIEKRQSVAFWCNPISGHATLYWYQQILGQGPKLLIQFQNNGVVDDSQLPKDRFSAERLKGVDSTLKIQPAKLEDSAVYLCASSTGGRGSSYEQYFGPGTRLTVT.